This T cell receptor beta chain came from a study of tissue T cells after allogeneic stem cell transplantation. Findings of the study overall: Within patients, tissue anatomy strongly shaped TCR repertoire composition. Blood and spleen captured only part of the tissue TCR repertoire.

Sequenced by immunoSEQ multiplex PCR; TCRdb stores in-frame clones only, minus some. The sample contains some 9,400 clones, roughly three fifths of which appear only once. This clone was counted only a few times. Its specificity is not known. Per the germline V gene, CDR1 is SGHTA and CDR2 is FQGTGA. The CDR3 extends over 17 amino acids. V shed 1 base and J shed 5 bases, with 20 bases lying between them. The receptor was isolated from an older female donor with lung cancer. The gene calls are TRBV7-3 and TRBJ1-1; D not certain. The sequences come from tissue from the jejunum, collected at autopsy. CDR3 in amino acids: CASSLNPPVKTGTEAFF. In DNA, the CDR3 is TGTGCCAGCAGCTTAAACCCCCCCGTGAAAACGGGGACTGAAGCTTTCTTT.